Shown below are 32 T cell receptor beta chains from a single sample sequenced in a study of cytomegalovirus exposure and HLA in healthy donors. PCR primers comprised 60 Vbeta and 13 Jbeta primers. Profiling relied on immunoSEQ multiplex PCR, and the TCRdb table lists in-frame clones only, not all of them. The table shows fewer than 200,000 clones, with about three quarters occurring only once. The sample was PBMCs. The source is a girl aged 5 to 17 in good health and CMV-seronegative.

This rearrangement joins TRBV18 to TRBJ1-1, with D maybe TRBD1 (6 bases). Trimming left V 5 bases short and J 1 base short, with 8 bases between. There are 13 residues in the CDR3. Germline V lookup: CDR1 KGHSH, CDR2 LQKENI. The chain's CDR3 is CASSTRGNTEAFF. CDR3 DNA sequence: TGTGCCAGCTCAACCAGGGGGAACACTGAAGCTTTCTTT. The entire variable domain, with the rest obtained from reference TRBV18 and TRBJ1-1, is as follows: NAGVMQNPRHLVRRRGQEARLRCSPMKGHSHVYWYRQLPEEGLKFMVYLQKENIIDESGMPKERFSAEFPKEGPSILRIQQVVRGDSAAYFCASSTRGNTEAFFGQGTRLTVV.

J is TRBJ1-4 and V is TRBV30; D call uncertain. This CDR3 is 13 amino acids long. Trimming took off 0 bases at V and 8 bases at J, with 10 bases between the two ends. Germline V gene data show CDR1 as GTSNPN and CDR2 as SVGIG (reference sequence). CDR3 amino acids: CAWSVPGREKLFF. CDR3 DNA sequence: TGTGCCTGGAGTGTCCCCGGGAGAGAAAAACTGTTTTTT.

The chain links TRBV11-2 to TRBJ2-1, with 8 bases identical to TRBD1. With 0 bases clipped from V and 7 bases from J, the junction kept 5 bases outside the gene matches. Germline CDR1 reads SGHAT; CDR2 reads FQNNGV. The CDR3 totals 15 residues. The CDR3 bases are TGTGCCAGCAGCTTAGACAGGGGGCTCGGGAATGAGCAGTTCTTC. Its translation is CASSLDRGLGNEQFF. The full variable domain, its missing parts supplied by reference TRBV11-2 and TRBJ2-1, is EAGVAQSPRYKIIEKRQSVAFWCNPISGHATLYWYQQILGQGPKLLIQFQNNGVVDDSQLPKDRFSAERLKGVDSTLKIQPAKLEDSAVYLCASSLDRGLGNEQFFGPGTRLTVL.

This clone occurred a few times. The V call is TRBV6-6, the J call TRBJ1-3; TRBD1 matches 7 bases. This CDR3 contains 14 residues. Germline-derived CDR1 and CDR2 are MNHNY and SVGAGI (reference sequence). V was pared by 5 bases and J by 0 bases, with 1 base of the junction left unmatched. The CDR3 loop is CASSRDSSGNTIYF. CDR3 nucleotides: TGTGCCAGCAGTCGGGACAGCTCTGGAAACACCATATATTTT.

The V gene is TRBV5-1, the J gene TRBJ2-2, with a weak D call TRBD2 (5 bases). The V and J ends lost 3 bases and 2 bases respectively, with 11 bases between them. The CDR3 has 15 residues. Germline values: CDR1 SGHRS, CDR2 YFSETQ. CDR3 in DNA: TGCGCCAGCAGCTGGGCAGCGGAAAACACCGGGGAGCTGTTTTTT. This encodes CASSWAAENTGELFF. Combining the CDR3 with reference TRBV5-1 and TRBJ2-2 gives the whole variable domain KAGVTQTPRYLIKTRGQQVTLSCSPISGHRSVSWYQQTPGQGLQFLFEYFSETQRNKGNFPGRFSGRQFSNSRSEMNVSTLELGDSALYLCASSWAAENTGELFFGEGSRLTVL.

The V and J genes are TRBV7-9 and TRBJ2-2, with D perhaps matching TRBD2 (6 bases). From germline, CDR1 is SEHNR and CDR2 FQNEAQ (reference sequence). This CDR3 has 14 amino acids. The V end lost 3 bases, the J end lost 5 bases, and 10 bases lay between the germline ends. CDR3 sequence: CASSFGEVTGELFF. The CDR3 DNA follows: TGTGCCAGCAGCTTCGGGGAGGTTACCGGGGAGCTGTTTTTT.

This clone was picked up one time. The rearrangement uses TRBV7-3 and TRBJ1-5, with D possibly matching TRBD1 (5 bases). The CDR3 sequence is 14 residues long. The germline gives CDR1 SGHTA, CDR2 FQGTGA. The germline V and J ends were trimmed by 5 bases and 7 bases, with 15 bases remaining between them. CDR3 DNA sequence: TGTGCCAGCAGCAGGGACGGGGGTAAGCAGCCCCAGCATTTT. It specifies CASSRDGGKQPQHF. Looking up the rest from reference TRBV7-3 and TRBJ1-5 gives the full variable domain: GAGVSQTPSNKVTEKGKYVELRCDPISGHTALYWYRQSLGQGPEFLIYFQGTGAADDSGLPNDRFFAVRPEGSVSTLKIQRTERGDSAVYLCASSRDGGKQPQHFGDGTRLSIL.

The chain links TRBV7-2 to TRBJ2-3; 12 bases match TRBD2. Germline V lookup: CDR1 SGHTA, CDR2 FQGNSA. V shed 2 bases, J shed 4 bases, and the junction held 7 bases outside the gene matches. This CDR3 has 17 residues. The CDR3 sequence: CASSLTSGGPGADTQYF. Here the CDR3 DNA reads TGTGCCAGCAGCTTAACTAGCGGGGGGCCCGGCGCAGATACGCAGTATTTT.

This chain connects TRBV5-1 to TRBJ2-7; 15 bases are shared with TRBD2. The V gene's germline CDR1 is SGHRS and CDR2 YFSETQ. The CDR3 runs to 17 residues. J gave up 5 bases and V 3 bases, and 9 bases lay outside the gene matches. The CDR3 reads CASSWGLAGGQNHEQYF. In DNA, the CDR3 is TGCGCCAGCAGCTGGGGACTAGCGGGGGGCCAGAACCACGAGCAGTACTTC. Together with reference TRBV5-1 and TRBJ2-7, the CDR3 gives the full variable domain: KAGVTQTPRYLIKTRGQQVTLSCSPISGHRSVSWYQQTPGQGLQFLFEYFSETQRNKGNFPGRFSGRQFSNSRSEMNVSTLELGDSALYLCASSWGLAGGQNHEQYFGPGTRLTVT.

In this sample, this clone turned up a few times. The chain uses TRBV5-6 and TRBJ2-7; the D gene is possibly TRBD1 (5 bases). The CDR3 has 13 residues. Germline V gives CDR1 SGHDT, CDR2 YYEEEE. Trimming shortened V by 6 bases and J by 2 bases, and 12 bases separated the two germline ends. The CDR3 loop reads CASMQGPAYEQYF. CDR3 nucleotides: TGTGCCAGCATGCAGGGCCCCGCCTACGAGCAGTACTTC.

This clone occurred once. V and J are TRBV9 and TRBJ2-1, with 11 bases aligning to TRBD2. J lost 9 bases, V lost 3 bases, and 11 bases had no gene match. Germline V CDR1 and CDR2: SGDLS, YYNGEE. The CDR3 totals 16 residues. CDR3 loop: CASSASGVAGGFEQFF. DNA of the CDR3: TGTGCCAGCAGCGCTTCCGGAGTAGCGGGGGGGTTTGAGCAGTTCTTC.

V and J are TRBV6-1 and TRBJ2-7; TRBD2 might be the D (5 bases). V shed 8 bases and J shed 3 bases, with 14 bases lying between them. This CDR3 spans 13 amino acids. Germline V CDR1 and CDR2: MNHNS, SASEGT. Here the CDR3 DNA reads TGTGCCAGCGGAGGCGGCAGTCTCTACGAGCAGTACTTC. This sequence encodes CASGGGSLYEQYF.

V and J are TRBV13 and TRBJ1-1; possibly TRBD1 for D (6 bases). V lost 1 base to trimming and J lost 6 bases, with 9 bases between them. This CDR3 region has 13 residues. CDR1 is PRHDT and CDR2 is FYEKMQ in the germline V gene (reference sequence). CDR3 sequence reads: CASSLAGASEAFF. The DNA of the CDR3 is TGTGCCAGCAGCTTAGCAGGGGCCTCTGAAGCTTTCTTT.

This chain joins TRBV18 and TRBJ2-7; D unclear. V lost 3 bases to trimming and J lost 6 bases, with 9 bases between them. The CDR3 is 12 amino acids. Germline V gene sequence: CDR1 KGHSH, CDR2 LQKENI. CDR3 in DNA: TGTGCCAGCTCACCTTCGAGTGGCGAGCAGTACTTC. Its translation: CASSPSSGEQYF.

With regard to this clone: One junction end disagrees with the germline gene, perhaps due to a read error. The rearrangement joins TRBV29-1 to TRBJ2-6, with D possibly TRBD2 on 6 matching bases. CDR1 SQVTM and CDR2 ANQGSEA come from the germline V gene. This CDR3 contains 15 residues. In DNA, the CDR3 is TGCAGCGTTGCTCGGCGGGGCTCTGGGGCCAACGCCCTGACTTTC. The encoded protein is CSVARRGSGANALTF.

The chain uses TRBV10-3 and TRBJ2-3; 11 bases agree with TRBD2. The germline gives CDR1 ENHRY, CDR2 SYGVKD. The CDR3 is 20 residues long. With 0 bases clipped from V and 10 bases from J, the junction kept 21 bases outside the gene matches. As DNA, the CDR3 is TGTGCCATCAGTGAGTCGTTAGGGCTAGCGGGGGGCAATCAATACTTATCGCAGTATTTT. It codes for CAISESLGLAGGNQYLSQYF.

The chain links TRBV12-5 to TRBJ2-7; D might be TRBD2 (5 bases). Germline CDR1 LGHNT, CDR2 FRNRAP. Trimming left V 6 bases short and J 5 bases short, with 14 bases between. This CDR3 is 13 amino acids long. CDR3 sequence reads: CASGPDRGHEQYF. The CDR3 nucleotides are TGTGCTAGTGGCCCGGACCGGGGTCACGAGCAGTACTTC.

The CDR3 region is CASSLVPGRMNTEAFF. DNA for the CDR3: TGTGCCAGCAGCTTAGTGCCAGGCAGAATGAACACTGAAGCTTTCTTT. This rearrangement joins TRBV5-4 to TRBJ1-1, with D hard to call. The CDR3 length is 16 residues. The V end was cut by 2 bases, the J end by 0 bases, with 14 bases between. CDR1 is SGHNT, CDR2 YYREEE, per germline (reference sequence).

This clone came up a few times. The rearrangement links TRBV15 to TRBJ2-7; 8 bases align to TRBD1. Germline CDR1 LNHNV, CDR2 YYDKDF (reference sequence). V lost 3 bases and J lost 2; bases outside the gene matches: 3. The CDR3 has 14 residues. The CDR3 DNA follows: TGTGCCACCAGCAGCGGACAGGGCCCCTACGAGCAGTACTTC. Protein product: CATSSGQGPYEQYF.

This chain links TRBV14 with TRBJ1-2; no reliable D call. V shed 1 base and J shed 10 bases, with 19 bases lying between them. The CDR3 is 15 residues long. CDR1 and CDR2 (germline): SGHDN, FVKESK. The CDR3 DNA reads TGTGCCAGCAGCCAAGTCCGGGTCTCTTCCGCGTTCTACACCTTC. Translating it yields CASSQVRVSSAFYTF.

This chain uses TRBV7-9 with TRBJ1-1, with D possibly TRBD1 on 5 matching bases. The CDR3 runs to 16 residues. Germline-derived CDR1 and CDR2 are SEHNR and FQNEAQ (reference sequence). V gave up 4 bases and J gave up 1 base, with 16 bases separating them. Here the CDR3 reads CASSSTVGSSNTEAFF. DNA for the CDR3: TGTGCCAGCAGCTCGACAGTGGGCTCCTCGAACACTGAAGCTTTCTTT.

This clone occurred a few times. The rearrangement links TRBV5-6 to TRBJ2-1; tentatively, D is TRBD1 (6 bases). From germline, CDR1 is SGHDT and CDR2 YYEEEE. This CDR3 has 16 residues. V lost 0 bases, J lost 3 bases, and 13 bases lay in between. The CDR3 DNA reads TGTGCCAGCAGCTTGGCCGGTCAGGGGTACTACAATGAGCAGTTCTTC. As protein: CASSLAGQGYYNEQFF.

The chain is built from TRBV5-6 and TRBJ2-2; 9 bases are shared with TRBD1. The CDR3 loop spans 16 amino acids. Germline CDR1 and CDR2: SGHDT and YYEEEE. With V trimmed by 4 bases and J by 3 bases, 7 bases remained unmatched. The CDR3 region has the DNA TGTGCCAGCAGCCTACCGGGACAGGGAGACACCGGGGAGCTGTTTTTT. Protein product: CASSLPGQGDTGELFF. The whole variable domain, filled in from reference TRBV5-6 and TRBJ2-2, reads DAGVTQSPTHLIKTRGQQVTLRCSPKSGHDTVSWYQQALGQGPQFIFQYYEEEERQRGNFPDRFSGHQFPNYSSELNVNALLLGDSALYLCASSLPGQGDTGELFFGEGSRLTVL.

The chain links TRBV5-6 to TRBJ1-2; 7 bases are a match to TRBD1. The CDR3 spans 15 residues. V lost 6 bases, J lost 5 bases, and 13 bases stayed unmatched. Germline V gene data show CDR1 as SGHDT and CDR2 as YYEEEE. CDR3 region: CASTTIENRGYGYTF. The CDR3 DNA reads TGTGCCAGCACCACGATCGAAAACAGGGGATATGGCTACACCTTC.

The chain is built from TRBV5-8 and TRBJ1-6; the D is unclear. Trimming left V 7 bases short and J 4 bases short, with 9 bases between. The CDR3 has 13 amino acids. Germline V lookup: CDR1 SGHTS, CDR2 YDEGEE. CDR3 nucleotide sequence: TGTGCCAGCCGGTCCGTTTATAATTCACCCCTCCACTTT. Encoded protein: CASRSVYNSPLHF.

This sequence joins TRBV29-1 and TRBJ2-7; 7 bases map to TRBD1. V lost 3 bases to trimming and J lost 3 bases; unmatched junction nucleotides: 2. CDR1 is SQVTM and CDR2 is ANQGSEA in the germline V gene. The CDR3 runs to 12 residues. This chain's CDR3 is CSVDGQDYEQYF. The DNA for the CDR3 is TGCAGCGTTGACGGACAGGACTACGAGCAGTACTTC.

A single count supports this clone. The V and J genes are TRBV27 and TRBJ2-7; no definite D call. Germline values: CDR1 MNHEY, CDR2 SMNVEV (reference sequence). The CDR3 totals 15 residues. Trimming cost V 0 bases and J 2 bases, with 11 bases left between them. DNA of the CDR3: TGTGCCAGCAGTTTATCCTCGAACTACGCCTACGAGCAGTACTTC. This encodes CASSLSSNYAYEQYF.

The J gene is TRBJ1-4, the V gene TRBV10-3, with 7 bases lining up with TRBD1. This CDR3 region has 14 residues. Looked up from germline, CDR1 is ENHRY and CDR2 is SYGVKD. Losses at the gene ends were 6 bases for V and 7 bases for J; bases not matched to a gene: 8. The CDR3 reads CAIREGQWGEKLFF. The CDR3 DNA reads TGTGCCATCAGGGAGGGACAGTGGGGTGAAAAACTGTTTTTT.

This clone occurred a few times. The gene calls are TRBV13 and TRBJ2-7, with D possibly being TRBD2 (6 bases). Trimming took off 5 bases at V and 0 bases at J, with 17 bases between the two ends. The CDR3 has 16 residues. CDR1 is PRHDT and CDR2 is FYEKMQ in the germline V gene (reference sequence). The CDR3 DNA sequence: TGTGCCAGCAGCAAGATCCGGGAGCAAATCTCCTACGAGCAGTACTTC. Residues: CASSKIREQISYEQYF.

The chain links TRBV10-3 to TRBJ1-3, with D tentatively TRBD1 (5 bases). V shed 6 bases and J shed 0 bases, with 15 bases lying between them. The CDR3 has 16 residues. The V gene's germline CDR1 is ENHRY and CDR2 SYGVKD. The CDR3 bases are TGTGCCATCAGCCTGGGGGGGAGTAGCTCTGGAAACACCATATATTTT. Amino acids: CAISLGGSSSGNTIYF.

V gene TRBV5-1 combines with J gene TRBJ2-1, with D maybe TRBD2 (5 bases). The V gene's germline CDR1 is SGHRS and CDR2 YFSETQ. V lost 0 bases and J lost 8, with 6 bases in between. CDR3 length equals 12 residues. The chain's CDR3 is CASSLAGDEQFF. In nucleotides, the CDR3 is TGCGCCAGCAGCTTGGCCGGGGATGAGCAGTTCTTC.

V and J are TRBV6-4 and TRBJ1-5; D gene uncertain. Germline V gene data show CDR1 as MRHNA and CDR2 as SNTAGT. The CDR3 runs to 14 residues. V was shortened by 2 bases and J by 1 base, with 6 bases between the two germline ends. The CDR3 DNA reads TGTGCCAGCAGTGACGGTCGGAGCAATCAGCCCCAGCATTTT. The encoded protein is CASSDGRSNQPQHF.